This TCR beta chain was sequenced during a study of blood T cell repertoires in COVID-19. Germline CDR1 is SEHNR and CDR2 is FQNEAQ (reference sequence). V lost 0 bases to trimming and J lost 3 bases, with 8 bases between them. The CDR3 covers 14 residues. In the source study's methods: Amplifying reference gene primers gave estimates of nucleated cell counts. Here immunoSEQ multiplex PCR was the method, and the copy in TCRdb shows in-frame clones only, minus some. V and J calls and clone size are copied from that table; D and trimming were computed from the DNA. The table lists 300,000 to 450,000 clones, more than 75% of them singletons.

The sample taken for sequencing was peripheral blood. The rearrangement uses TRBV7-9 and TRBJ1-1; D is possibly TRBD1 (6 bases). The sequence came from a human donor in a cohort sampled during active COVID-19. The CDR3 reads CASSLAGTHTEAFF. CDR3 DNA: TGTGCCAGCAGCTTAGCCGGGACACACACTGAAGCTTTCTTT.